A selection of T cell receptor beta chains follows, all from one sample in a study of T cell clonotyping in hematopoietic cell transplantation. The table came from immunoSEQ multiplex PCR; TCRdb's copy has only in-frame clones and leaves some out. The data hold about 70,000 clones, with around 94% observed a single time. Sequencing was carried out using peripheral blood mononuclear cells. Receptor source: a man aged 45 to 65 in good health. Some clones in this sample may be carry-over from other donors' samples. Each CDR3 is given with its conserved first and last residue. A D gene is named only where the DNA matches it firmly.

D gene	V gene	J gene	CDR3 DNA	CDR3 protein
NA	TRBV5-4	TRBJ1-1	TGTGCCAGCAGCTTGGAATCCAACAGCCGTGGGGGAGCTTTCTTT	CASSLESNSRGGAFF
TRBD2	TRBV7-9	TRBJ2-5	TGTGCCAGCAGCTTAGAGGTGGGAGGGCAAGAGACCCAGTACTTC	CASSLEVGGQETQYF
NA	TRBV28	TRBJ2-7	TGTGCCAGCAGTACCACTTCCTACGAGCAGTACTTC	CASSTTSYEQYF
NA	TRBV10-3	TRBJ2-1	TGTGCCATCAGTGAGGAGGGGGAGGCTGAGCAGTTCTTC	CAISEEGEAEQFF
TRBD1	TRBV27	TRBJ2-2	TGTGCCAGCCGGGACAGGGGGATATCCGGGGAGCTGTTTTTT	CASRDRGISGELFF
TRBD2	TRBV28	TRBJ2-3	TGTGCCAGCAGTTTAACTAGCGGACGCACAGATACGCAGTATTTT	CASSLTSGRTDTQYF
NA	TRBV27	TRBJ1-4	TGTGCCAGCAGTTTATCGGGGGAGATGAGTGAAAAACTGTTTTTT	CASSLSGEMSEKLFF
NA	TRBV9	TRBJ1-5	TGTGCCAGCAGCTCTCAGGGAAATCAGCCCCAGCATTTT	CASSSQGNQPQHF
NA	TRBV6-5	TRBJ1-2	TGTGCCAGCACACGCGAACCTCTCAGGGGTGGCTACACCTTC	CASTREPLRGGYTF
TRBD1	TRBV6-1	TRBJ1-2	TGTGCCAGCAGGCCCGGGACAGACTATGGCTACACCTTC	CASRPGTDYGYTF
NA	TRBV9	TRBJ1-1	TGTGCCAGCAGCGTACTAGAAGTGAACACTGAAGCTTTCTTT	CASSVLEVNTEAFF
NA	TRBV19	TRBJ2-1	TGTGCCAGTAGTACCGGGACGCAGTCCTACAATGAGCAGTTCTTC	CASSTGTQSYNEQFF
NA	TRBV7-2	TRBJ2-7	TGTGCCAGCAGCCCGGGACCGATAACCTACGAGCAGTACTTC	CASSPGPITYEQYF
NA	TRBV16	TRBJ2-7	TGTGCCAGCAGCCAATCCGGGACTTCGACCTACGAGCAGTACTTC	CASSQSGTSTYEQYF
TRBD1	TRBV7-2	TRBJ2-1	TGTGCCAGCAGCTGGGACAGAGGGCAGTTCTTC	CASSWDRGQFF